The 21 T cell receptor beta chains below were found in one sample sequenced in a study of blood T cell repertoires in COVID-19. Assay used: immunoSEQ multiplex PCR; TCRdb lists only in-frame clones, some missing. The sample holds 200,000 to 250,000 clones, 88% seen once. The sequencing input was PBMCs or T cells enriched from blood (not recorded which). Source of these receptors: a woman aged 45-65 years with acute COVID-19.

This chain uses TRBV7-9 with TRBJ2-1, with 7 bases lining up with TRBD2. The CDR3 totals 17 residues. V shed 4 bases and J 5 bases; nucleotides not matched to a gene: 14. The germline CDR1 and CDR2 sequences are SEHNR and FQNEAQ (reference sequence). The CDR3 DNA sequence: TGTGCCAGCAGCTCCCCCGCCCGGGGACTATATAACAATGAGCAGTTCTTC. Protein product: CASSSPARGLYNNEQFF.

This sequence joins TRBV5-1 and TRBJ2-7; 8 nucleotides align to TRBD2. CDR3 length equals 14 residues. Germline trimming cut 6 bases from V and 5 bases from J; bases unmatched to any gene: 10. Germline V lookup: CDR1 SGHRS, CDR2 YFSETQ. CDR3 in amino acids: CASMLAGGTDEQYF. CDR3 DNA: TGCGCCAGCATGTTGGCGGGAGGAACCGACGAGCAGTACTTC.

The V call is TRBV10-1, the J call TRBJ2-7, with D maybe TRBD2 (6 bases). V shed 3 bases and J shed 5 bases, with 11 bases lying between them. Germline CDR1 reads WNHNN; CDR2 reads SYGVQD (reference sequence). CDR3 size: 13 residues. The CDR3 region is CASSEAGRDEQYF. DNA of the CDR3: TGCGCCAGCAGTGAAGCGGGCCGGGACGAGCAGTACTTC.

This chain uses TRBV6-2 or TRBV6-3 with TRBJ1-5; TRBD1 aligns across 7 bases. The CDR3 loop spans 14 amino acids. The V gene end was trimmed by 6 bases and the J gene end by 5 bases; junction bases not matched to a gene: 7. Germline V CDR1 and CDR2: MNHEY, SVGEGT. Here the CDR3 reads CASSLGQVYQPQHF. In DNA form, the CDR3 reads TGTGCCAGCAGCCTAGGACAGGTTTATCAGCCCCAGCATTTT.

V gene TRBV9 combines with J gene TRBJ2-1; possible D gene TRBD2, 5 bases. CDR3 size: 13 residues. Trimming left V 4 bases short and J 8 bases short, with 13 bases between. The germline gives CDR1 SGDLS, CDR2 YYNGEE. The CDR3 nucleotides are TGTGCCAGCAGCCCCGGGGTTAGGTATGAGCAGTTCTTC. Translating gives CASSPGVRYEQFF.

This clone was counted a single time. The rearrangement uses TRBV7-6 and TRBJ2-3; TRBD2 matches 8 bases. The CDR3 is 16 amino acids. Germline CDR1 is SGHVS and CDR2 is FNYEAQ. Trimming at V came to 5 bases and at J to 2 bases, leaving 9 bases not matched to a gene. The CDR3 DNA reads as TGTGCCAGCAGCCCCGGCGGGGGGCGAGACACAGATACGCAGTATTTT. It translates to CASSPGGGRDTDTQYF. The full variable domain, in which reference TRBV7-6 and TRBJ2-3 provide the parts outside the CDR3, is GAGVSQSPRYKVTKRGQDVALRCDPISGHVSLYWYRQALGQGPEFLTYFNYEAQQDKSGLPNDRFSAERPEGSISTLTIQRTEQRDSAMYRCASSPGGGRDTDTQYFGPGTRLTVL.

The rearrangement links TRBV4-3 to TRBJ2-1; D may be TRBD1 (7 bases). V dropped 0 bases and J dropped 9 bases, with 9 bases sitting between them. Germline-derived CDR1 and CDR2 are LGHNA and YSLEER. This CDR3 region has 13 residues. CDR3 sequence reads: CASSQEQGGEQFF. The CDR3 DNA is TGCGCCAGCAGCCAAGAGCAGGGGGGTGAGCAGTTCTTC.

CDR3 amino acids: CASSLAWTYEQYF. In nucleotides, the CDR3 is TGTGCCAGCAGCTTAGCCTGGACTTACGAGCAGTACTTC. The rearrangement links TRBV7-9 to TRBJ2-7, with D possibly matching TRBD2 (5 bases). CDR1 and CDR2 (germline): SEHNR, FQNEAQ (reference sequence). Trimming pared 0 bases from V and 4 bases from J, leaving 7 bases between. This CDR3 has 13 amino acids.

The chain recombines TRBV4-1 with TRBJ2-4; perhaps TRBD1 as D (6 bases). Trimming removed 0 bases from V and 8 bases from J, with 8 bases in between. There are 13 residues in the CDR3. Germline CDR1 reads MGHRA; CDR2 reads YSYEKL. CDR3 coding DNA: TGCGCCAGCAGCCAAGACCCAGGGGACATTCAGTACTTC. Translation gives CASSQDPGDIQYF.

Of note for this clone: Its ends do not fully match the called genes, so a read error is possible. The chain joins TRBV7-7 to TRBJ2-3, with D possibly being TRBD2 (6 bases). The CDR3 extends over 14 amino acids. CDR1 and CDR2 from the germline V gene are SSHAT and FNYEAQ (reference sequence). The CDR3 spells CASSLASGTDTQYF. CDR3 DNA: TGTGCTAGCAGCTTAGCTAGCGGCACAGATACGCAGTATTTT.

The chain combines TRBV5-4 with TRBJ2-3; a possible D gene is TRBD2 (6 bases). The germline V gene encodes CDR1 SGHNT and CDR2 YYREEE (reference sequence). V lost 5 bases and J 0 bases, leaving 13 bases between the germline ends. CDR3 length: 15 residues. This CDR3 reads CASRLTSASTDTQYF. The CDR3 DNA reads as TGTGCCAGCAGATTGACTAGTGCTAGCACAGATACGCAGTATTTT.

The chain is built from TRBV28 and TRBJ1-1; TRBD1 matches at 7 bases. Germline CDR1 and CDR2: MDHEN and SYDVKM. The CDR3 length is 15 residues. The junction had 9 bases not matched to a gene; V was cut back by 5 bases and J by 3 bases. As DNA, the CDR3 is TGTGCCAGCAGTGTGACAGGGAAGGCGGACACTGAAGCTTTCTTT. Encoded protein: CASSVTGKADTEAFF.

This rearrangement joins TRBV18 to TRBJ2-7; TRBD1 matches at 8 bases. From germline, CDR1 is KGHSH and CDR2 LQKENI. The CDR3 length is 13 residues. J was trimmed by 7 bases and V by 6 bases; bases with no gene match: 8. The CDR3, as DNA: TGTGCCAGCTCGTCGACAGGGGTGGGGGAGCAGTACTTC. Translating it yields CASSSTGVGEQYF.

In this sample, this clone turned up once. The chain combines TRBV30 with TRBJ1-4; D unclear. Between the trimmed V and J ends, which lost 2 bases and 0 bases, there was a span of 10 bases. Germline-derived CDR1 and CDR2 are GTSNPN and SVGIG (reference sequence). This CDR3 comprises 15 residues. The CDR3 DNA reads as TGTGCCTGGAGTTCCCCGGGTGCAACTAATGAAAAACTGTTTTTT. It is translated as CAWSSPGATNEKLFF.

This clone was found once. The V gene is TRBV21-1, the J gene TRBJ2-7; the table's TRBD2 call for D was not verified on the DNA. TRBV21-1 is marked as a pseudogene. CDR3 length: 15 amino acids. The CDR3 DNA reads TGTGCCAGCAACTCAGGCTTGGGGGGGATCTACGAGCAGTACTTC. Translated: CASNSGLGGIYEQYF.

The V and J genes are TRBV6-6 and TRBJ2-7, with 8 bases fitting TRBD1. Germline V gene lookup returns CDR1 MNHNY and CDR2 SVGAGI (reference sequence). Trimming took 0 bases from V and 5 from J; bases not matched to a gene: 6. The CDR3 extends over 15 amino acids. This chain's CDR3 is CASSYSRQGTNEQYF. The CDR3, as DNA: TGTGCCAGCAGTTACTCGAGACAGGGGACCAACGAGCAGTACTTC.

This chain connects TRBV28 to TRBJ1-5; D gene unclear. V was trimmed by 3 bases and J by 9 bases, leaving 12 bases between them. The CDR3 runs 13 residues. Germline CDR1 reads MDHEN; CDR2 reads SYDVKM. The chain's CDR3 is CASSFSGAGPQHF. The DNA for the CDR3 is TGTGCCAGCAGTTTCTCGGGAGCGGGGCCCCAGCATTTT.

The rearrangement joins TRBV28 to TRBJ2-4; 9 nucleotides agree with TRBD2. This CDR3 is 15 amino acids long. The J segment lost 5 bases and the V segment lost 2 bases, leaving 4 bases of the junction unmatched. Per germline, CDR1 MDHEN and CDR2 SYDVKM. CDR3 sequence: CASSLQAGGQNIQYF. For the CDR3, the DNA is TGTGCCAGCAGTTTACAGGCGGGAGGGCAAAACATTCAGTACTTC. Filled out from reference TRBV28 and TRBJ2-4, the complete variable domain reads DVKVTQSSRYLVKRTGEKVFLECVQDMDHENMFWYRQDPGLGLRLIYFSYDVKMKEKGDIPEGYSVSREKKERFSLILESASTNQTSMYLCASSLQAGGQNIQYFGAGTRLSVL.

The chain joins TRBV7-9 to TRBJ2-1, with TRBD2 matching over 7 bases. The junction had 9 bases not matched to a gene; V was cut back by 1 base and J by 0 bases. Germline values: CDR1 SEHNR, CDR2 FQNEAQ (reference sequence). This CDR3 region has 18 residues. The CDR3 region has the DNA TGTGCCAGCAGCTTAGACCGCTGGGGCGGGAGCTCCTACAATGAGCAGTTCTTC. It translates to CASSLDRWGGSSYNEQFF.

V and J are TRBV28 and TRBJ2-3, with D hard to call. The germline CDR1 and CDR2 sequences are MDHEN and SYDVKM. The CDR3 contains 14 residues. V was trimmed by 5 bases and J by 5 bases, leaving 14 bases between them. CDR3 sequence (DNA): TGTGCCAGCAGTCGCGGTGGAGTAGGAGATACGCAGTATTTT. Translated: CASSRGGVGDTQYF.

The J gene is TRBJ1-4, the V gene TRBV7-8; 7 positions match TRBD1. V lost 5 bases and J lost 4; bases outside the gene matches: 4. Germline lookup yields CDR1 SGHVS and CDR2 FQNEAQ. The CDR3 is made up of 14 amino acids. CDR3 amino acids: CASSLQGINEKLFF. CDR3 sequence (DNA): TGTGCCAGCAGCCTACAGGGGATTAATGAAAAACTGTTTTTT.